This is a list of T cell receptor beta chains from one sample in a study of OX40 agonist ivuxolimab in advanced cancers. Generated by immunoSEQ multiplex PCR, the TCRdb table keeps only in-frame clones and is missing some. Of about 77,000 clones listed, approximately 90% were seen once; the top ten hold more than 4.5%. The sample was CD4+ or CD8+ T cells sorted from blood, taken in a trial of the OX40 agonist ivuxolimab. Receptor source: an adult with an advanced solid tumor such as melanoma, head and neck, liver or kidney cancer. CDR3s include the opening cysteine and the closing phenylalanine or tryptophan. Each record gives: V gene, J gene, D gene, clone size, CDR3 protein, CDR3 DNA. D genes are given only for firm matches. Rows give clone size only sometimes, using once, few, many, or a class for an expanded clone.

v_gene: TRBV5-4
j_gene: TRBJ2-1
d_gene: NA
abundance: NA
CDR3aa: CASSELRTYNEQFF
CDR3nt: TGTGCCAGCAGTGAACTGCGTACCTACAATGAGCAGTTCTTC

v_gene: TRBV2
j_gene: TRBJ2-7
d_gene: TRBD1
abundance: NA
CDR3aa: CASTTGVGEQYF
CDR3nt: TGTGCCAGCACCACAGGGGTAGGCGAGCAGTACTTC

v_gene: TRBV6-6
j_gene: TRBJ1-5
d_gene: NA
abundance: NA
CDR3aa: CASSSPTVDQPQHF
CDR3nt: TGTGCCAGCAGTTCACCGACGGTGGATCAGCCCCAGCATTTT

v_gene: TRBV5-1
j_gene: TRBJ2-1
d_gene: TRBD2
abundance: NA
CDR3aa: CASSFGGRSYNEQFF
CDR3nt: TGCGCCAGCAGCTTCGGCGGGAGATCCTACAATGAGCAGTTCTTC

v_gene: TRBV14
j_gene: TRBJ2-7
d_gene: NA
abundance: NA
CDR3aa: CASSQVFREQYF
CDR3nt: TGTGCCAGCAGCCAAGTCTTCAGGGAGCAGTACTTC

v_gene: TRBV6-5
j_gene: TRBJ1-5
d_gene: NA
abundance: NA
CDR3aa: CASSKHREGQPQHF
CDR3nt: TGTGCCAGCAGTAAACACAGGGAAGGTCAGCCCCAGCATTTT

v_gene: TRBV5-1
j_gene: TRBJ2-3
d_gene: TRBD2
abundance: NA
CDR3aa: CASSFLAGEDTQYF
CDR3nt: TGCGCCAGCAGCTTTCTAGCGGGAGAGGATACGCAGTATTTT

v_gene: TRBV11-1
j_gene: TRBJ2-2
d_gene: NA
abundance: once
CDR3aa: CASRPGLGVRTGELFF
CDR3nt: TGTGCCAGCAGACCCGGATTGGGGGTTAGAACCGGGGAGCTGTTTTTT

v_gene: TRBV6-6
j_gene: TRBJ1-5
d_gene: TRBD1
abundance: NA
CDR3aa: CASSAGTGGANQPQHF
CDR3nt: TGTGCCAGCAGCGCCGGGACAGGGGGCGCGAATCAGCCCCAGCATTTT

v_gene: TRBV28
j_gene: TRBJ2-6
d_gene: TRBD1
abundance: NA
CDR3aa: CASIQGGSVPSGANVLTF
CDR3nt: TGTGCCAGCATCCAAGGGGGCAGCGTCCCCTCTGGGGCCAACGTCCTGACTTTC

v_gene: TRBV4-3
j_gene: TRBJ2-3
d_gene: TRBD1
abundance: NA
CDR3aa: CASSRNTGGGEDTQYF
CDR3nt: TGCGCCAGCAGCCGAAACACAGGGGGCGGGGAAGATACGCAGTATTTT

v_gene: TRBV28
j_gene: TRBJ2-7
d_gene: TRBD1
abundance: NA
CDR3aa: CASSLSGRGSDEQYF
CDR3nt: TGTGCCAGCAGTTTATCCGGCAGGGGGTCGGACGAGCAGTACTTC